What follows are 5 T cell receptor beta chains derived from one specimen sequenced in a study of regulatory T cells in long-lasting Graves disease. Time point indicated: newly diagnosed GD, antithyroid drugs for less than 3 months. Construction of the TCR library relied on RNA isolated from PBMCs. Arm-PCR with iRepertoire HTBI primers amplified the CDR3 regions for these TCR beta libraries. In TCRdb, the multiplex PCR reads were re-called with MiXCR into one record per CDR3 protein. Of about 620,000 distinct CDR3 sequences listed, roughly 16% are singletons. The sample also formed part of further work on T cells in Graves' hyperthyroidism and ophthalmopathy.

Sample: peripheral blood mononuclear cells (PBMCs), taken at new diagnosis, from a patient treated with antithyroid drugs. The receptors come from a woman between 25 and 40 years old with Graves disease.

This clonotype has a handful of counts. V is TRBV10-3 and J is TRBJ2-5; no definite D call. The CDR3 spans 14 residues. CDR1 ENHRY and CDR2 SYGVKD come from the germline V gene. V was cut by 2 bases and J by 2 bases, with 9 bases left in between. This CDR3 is CAISERPLQETQYF. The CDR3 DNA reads TGTGCCATCAGTGAGAGGCCCTTACAAGAGACCCAGTACTTC.

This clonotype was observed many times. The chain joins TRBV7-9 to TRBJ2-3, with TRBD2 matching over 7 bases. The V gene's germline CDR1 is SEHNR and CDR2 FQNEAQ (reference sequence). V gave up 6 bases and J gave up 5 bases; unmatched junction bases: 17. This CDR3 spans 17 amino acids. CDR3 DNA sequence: TGTGCCAGCAGGCCGGCCCCCTGGGGGAGGGCCAAAGATACGCAGTATTTT. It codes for CASRPAPWGRAKDTQYF.

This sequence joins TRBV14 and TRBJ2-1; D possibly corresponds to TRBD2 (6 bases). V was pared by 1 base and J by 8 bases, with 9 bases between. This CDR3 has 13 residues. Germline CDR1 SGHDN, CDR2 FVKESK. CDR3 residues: CASSQGLVYEQFF. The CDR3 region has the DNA TGTGCCAGCAGCCAAGGACTAGTTTATGAGCAGTTCTTC.

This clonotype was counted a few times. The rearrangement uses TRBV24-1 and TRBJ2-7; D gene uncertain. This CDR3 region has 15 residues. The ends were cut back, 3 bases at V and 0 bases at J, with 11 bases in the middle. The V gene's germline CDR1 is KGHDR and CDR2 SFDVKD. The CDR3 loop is CATSDGQPFSYEQYF. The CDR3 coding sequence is TGTGCCACCAGTGATGGGCAGCCTTTCTCCTACGAGCAGTACTTC.

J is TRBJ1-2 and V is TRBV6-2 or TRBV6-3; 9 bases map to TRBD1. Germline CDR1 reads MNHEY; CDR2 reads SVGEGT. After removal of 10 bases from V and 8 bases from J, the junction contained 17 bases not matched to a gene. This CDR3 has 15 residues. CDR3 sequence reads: CATQKVNRGRVGYTF. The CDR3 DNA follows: TGTGCCACCCAAAAAGTCAACAGGGGGCGCGTCGGCTACACCTTC.